The source of this T cell receptor (beta chain) is a study of T cells after posttransplantation cyclophosphamide. CDR3 size: 14 residues. Deletions cut 5 bases from V and 8 bases from J, with 18 bases between. Germline V lookup: CDR1 MGHRA, CDR2 YSYEKL. There are many counts of this clone. Its matching antigen is unknown. Generated by immunoSEQ multiplex PCR, the TCRdb table keeps only in-frame clones and is missing some. This sample carries 30,000 or so clones and no singletons, and approximately 2.8% goes to the top ten. Whole-study results and caveats: After PTCy, TRB diversity resembled that of CNI/methotrexate controls. TRB overlap between skin or GI tissue T cells and blood was limited.

The sequence was obtained from a woman aged 55-70 years in good health, CMV-negative, and a related stem cell transplant donor. The J gene is TRBJ1-2, the V gene TRBV4-1; D may be TRBD1 (5 bases). Sequences were obtained from PBMCs. In DNA form, the CDR3 reads TGCGCCAGCAGCTCCTCTCAGGGCGGACGCGGCTACACCTTC. Translated, it gives CASSSSQGGRGYTF.